A single sample is the source of the 28 T cell receptor beta chains below, sequenced in a study of blood T cell repertoires in COVID-19. Clones were sequenced by immunoSEQ multiplex PCR, and TCRdb holds only the in-frame ones, with some missing. This table holds roughly 330,000 clones, 80% to 90% found once. Specimen: PBMCs or T cells enriched from blood (not recorded which). The source is a woman in her 30s who had recovered from COVID-19.

This chain links TRBV28 with TRBJ1-6; 7 nucleotides match TRBD1. The CDR3 has 15 amino acids. The germline CDR1 and CDR2 sequences are MDHEN and SYDVKM. V lost 6 bases to trimming and J lost 10 bases; unmatched junction nucleotides: 12. Here the CDR3 reads CASSPLQGEGSPLHF. Here the CDR3 DNA reads TGTGCCAGCAGCCCCCTCCAGGGGGAAGGGTCACCCCTCCACTTT.

The rearrangement joins TRBV19 to TRBJ1-1, with TRBD1 identical over 8 bases. V trimming: 7 bases; J trimming: 1 base; junction bases outside the gene matches: 5. The CDR3 loop spans 14 amino acids. Germline CDR1 reads LNHDA; CDR2 reads SQIVND (reference sequence). The CDR3 DNA reads TGTGCCAGTAAAACAGGGGGATCGAACACTGAAGCTTTCTTT. Its translation is CASKTGGSNTEAFF.

The chain employs TRBV5-4 and TRBJ1-4, with TRBD1 matching 9 bases. Trimming removed 4 bases from V and 0 bases from J; junction bases left unmatched: 4. CDR3 length: 16 amino acids. Germline CDR1 reads SGHNT; CDR2 reads YYREEE (reference sequence). The CDR3 loop is CASSRQGGATNEKLFF. The CDR3 DNA sequence: TGTGCCAGCAGCAGACAGGGGGGTGCAACTAATGAAAAACTGTTTTTT.

CDR3: CASSPGIDGYTF. The DNA for the CDR3 is TGTGCCAGCAGCCCAGGGATCGATGGCTACACCTTC. The chain combines TRBV4-2 with TRBJ1-2; tentative D call: TRBD1 (5 bases). V was cut by 4 bases and J by 6 bases, with 9 bases left in between. The CDR3 extends over 12 amino acids. Per germline, CDR1 LGHNA and CDR2 YNFKEQ.

The chain employs TRBV19 and TRBJ1-1, with 8 bases lining up with TRBD1. The CDR3 sequence is 15 residues long. With V trimmed by 6 bases and J by 6 bases, 12 bases remained unmatched. The V gene's germline CDR1 is LNHDA and CDR2 SQIVND (reference sequence). CDR3 amino acids: CASRQIQGEIAEAFF. The CDR3 bases are TGTGCCAGTAGACAAATACAGGGGGAGATCGCTGAAGCTTTCTTT. The full variable domain, completed using reference TRBV19 and TRBJ1-1, is DGGITQSPKYLFRKEGQNVTLSCEQNLNHDAMYWYRQDPGQGLRLIYYSQIVNDFQKGDIAEGYSVSREKKESFPLTVTSAQKNPTAFYLCASRQIQGEIAEAFFGQGTRLTVV.

The chain has TRBV5-4 and TRBJ2-1; TRBD2 matches 12 bases. The germline V gene encodes CDR1 SGHNT and CDR2 YYREEE (reference sequence). J gave up 7 bases and V 3 bases, and 11 bases lay outside the gene matches. The CDR3 runs to 17 residues. The CDR3 DNA reads TGTGCCAGCAGCTCTCTAGCGGGGGGGCCTCTGCGGAATGAGCAGTTCTTC. It specifies CASSSLAGGPLRNEQFF.

Here the CDR3 DNA reads TGTGCCAGCAGCCGAACAGGGGCCCATGGGGAGCAGTACTTC. It translates to CASSRTGAHGEQYF. The chain joins TRBV9 to TRBJ2-7; 7 nucleotides line up with TRBD1. The V segment lost 4 bases and the J segment 7 bases; nucleotides outside the gene matches: 11. The CDR3 sequence is 14 residues long. Germline CDR1 is SGDLS and CDR2 is YYNGEE.

The chain recombines TRBV7-8 with TRBJ2-5, with TRBD2 matching over 15 bases. Germline-derived CDR1 and CDR2 are SGHVS and FQNEAQ. With 6 bases clipped from V and 5 bases from J, the junction kept 10 bases outside the gene matches. The CDR3 contains 17 residues. CDR3 protein: CASRRGLAGGPRETQYF. CDR3 nucleotide sequence: TGTGCCAGCAGGAGGGGACTAGCGGGGGGTCCGAGGGAGACCCAGTACTTC.

This clone has only one observation. The V gene is TRBV5-4, the J gene TRBJ2-1; possibly TRBD1 for D (6 bases). CDR1 is SGHNT and CDR2 is YYREEE in the germline V gene (reference sequence). The CDR3 spans 15 residues. V dropped 2 bases and J dropped 7 bases, with 16 bases sitting between them. The CDR3 sequence is CASSFPGDLVNEQFF. Written as DNA, the CDR3 is TGTGCCAGCAGCTTCCCAGGGGATTTGGTGAATGAGCAGTTCTTC. Variable domain in full (rest from reference TRBV5-4 and TRBJ2-1): ETGVTQSPTHLIKTRGQQVTLRCSSQSGHNTVSWYQQALGQGPQFIFQYYREEENGRGNFPPRFSGLQFPNYSSELNVNALELDDSALYLCASSFPGDLVNEQFFGPGTRLTVL.

This clone has only one observation. V and J are TRBV6-2 or TRBV6-3 and TRBJ2-1, with 7 positions matching TRBD1. V shed 5 bases, J shed 6 bases, and the junction held 10 bases outside the gene matches. The CDR3 is 15 residues long. Germline V gene data show CDR1 as MNHEY and CDR2 as SVGEGT. CDR3 region: CASSETGTVGNEQFF. CDR3 bases: TGTGCCAGCAGTGAGACCGGGACAGTCGGCAATGAGCAGTTCTTC.

The rearrangement links TRBV5-1 to TRBJ2-5, with D uncertain. Germline values: CDR1 SGHRS, CDR2 YFSETQ. This CDR3 region has 14 residues. V was shortened by 4 bases and J by 1 base, with 11 bases between the two germline ends. Here the CDR3 reads CASSLIRSQETQYF. The CDR3 coding sequence is TGCGCCAGCAGCCTAATTCGCTCCCAAGAGACCCAGTACTTC. Full variable domain (missing parts from reference TRBV5-1 and TRBJ2-5): KAGVTQTPRYLIKTRGQQVTLSCSPISGHRSVSWYQQTPGQGLQFLFEYFSETQRNKGNFPGRFSGRQFSNSRSEMNVSTLELGDSALYLCASSLIRSQETQYFGPGTRLLVL.

This clone has only a few counts. This sequence joins TRBV30 and TRBJ1-2; D is undetermined. V lost 0 bases to trimming and J lost 3 bases, with 17 bases between them. Per germline, CDR1 GTSNPN and CDR2 SVGIG (reference sequence). This CDR3 spans 16 amino acids. CDR3 sequence reads: CAWSVPSWREDYGYTF. CDR3 in DNA: TGTGCCTGGAGTGTACCCAGCTGGAGGGAGGACTATGGCTACACCTTC.

The genes are TRBV5-4 and TRBJ1-2; maybe TRBD1 (5 bases). Germline loops: CDR1 SGHNT, CDR2 YYREEE (reference sequence). Between the trimmed V and J ends, which lost 0 bases and 4 bases, there was a span of 16 bases. The CDR3 spans 16 residues. The CDR3 region is CASSLGGQEGSYGYTF. CDR3 coding DNA: TGTGCCAGCAGCTTGGGGGGTCAGGAGGGGTCCTATGGCTACACCTTC.

V usage is TRBV7-9 and J usage is TRBJ2-7; D might be TRBD2 (7 bases). Germline CDR1 SEHNR, CDR2 FQNEAQ (reference sequence). CDR3 size: 15 residues. Trimming took 4 bases from V and 0 from J, leaving 13 bases between them. The CDR3 loop reads CASSYGGLTSYEQYF. The CDR3 DNA is TGTGCCAGCAGCTACGGGGGGCTTACCTCCTACGAGCAGTACTTC.

This clone was counted once. The rearrangement links TRBV12-3 or TRBV12-4 to TRBJ1-2; 7 nucleotides match TRBD1. V lost 6 bases and J lost 8; bases outside the gene matches: 6. This CDR3 has 12 amino acids. Here the CDR3 DNA reads TGTGCCAGCAGGAAGGGGGCCCGAGGCTACACCTTC. Amino acids: CASRKGARGYTF.

The rearrangement links TRBV28 to TRBJ1-2; 8 bases align to TRBD1. V trimming: 6 bases; J trimming: 6 bases; junction bases outside the gene matches: 9. The germline CDR1 and CDR2 sequences are MDHEN and SYDVKM. CDR3 length equals 14 residues. The CDR3 DNA is TGTGCCAGCAGCGGACAGGGATTCCCCCATGGCTACACCTTC. This codes for CASSGQGFPHGYTF.

This clone has only one observation. The V call is TRBV5-1, the J call TRBJ2-3, with D maybe TRBD2 (5 bases). The germline V gene has CDR1 SGHRS and CDR2 YFSETQ. This CDR3 spans 15 amino acids. Trimming took 0 bases from V and 2 from J, leaving 10 bases between them. The CDR3: CASSLAGVATDTQYF. The CDR3 DNA reads as TGCGCCAGCAGCTTGGCCGGGGTGGCCACAGATACGCAGTATTTT.

The chain recombines TRBV6-5 with TRBJ2-7, with 9 nucleotides matching TRBD1. Germline V lookup: CDR1 MNHEY, CDR2 SVGAGI. This CDR3 is built from 15 residues. The ends lost 4 bases at V and 0 bases at J; junction bases unmatched: 4. CDR3 residues: CASSSMDRGSYEQYF. CDR3 in DNA: TGTGCCAGCAGTTCAATGGACAGGGGCTCCTACGAGCAGTACTTC.

The rearrangement joins TRBV28 to TRBJ1-2; 9 nucleotides agree with TRBD1. The length of the CDR3 is 14 residues. The germline gives CDR1 MDHEN, CDR2 SYDVKM. The trim removed 2 bases at V and 10 bases at J, leaving 8 bases unmatched. CDR3 sequence: CASSLGSGQGPYTF. The CDR3 coding sequence is TGTGCCAGCAGTTTAGGTTCGGGACAGGGTCCCTACACCTTC.

This rearrangement joins TRBV5-6 to TRBJ1-4, with D possibly being TRBD1 (6 bases). V dropped 1 base and J dropped 8 bases, with 15 bases sitting between them. CDR3 length: 15 residues. Germline-derived CDR1 and CDR2 are SGHDT and YYEEEE. The CDR3 spells CASSLSDRLNEKLFF. For the CDR3, the DNA is TGTGCCAGCAGCTTGTCTGACAGGCTCAACGAAAAACTGTTTTTT.

J is TRBJ2-3 and V is TRBV7-2, with 12 bases identical to TRBD2. V lost 0 bases, J lost 4 bases, and 5 bases stayed unmatched. The CDR3 runs to 17 residues. The germline gives CDR1 SGHTA, CDR2 FQGNSA. In nucleotides, the CDR3 is TGTGCCAGCAGCTTAGCGCCGACTAGCGGGGGTTCAGATACGCAGTATTTT. Protein sequence: CASSLAPTSGGSDTQYF.

The chain is built from TRBV6-5 and TRBJ1-1; the D gene is possibly TRBD1 (5 bases). Trimming pared 0 bases from V and 6 bases from J, leaving 11 bases between. The CDR3 length is 14 residues. Germline V gene data show CDR1 as MNHEY and CDR2 as SVGAGI. The CDR3 here is CASSYSLDSSEAFF. The CDR3 DNA is TGTGCCAGCAGTTACTCACTCGACAGTTCTGAAGCTTTCTTT.

Note on this clone: A single base separates this from a much larger clone, so it may be a read error. Distinct nucleotide sequences in the sample also encode this CDR3. This chain connects TRBV18 to TRBJ1-6, with D perhaps matching TRBD1 (5 bases). The CDR3 loop spans 13 amino acids. Germline lookup yields CDR1 KGHSH and CDR2 LQKENI. The CDR3 loop reads CASSEQANSPLHF. The CDR3 nucleotides read TGTGCTAGCTCAGAACAGGCTAATTCACCCCTCCACTTT.

The chain uses TRBV5-4 and TRBJ1-1; no clear D gene. The CDR3 is made up of 13 amino acids. Trimming removed 1 base at V and 0 bases at J, with 4 bases between. The V gene's germline CDR1 is SGHNT and CDR2 YYREEE (reference sequence). CDR3: CASSLRVNTEAFF. CDR3 DNA sequence: TGTGCCAGCAGCTTGCGCGTGAACACTGAAGCTTTCTTT.

This chain uses TRBV5-1 with TRBJ1-2; maybe TRBD1 (6 bases). The germline V gene has CDR1 SGHRS and CDR2 YFSETQ. Trimming left V 3 bases short and J 7 bases short, with 16 bases between. CDR3 length: 14 residues. CDR3 sequence (DNA): TGCGCCAGCAGCTCAAAGCCGGACAGTTTTGGCTACACCTTC. Amino acid sequence: CASSSKPDSFGYTF.

The chain employs TRBV6-2 or TRBV6-3 and TRBJ2-5; 11 bases line up with TRBD2. J was trimmed by 0 bases and V by 5 bases; bases with no gene match: 5. The CDR3 runs 16 residues. The germline CDR1 and CDR2 sequences are MNHEY and SVGEGT. Here the CDR3 reads CASSVAGGHYQETQYF. The CDR3 nucleotides are TGTGCCAGCAGTGTAGCGGGGGGGCATTACCAAGAGACCCAGTACTTC.

The chain uses TRBV5-6 and TRBJ1-2; 7 bases line up with TRBD1. With V trimmed by 0 bases and J by 2 bases, 4 bases remained unmatched. Germline CDR1 and CDR2: SGHDT and YYEEEE. The CDR3 contains 15 residues. The CDR3 sequence is CASSLEVRGNYGYTF. CDR3 nucleotide sequence: TGTGCCAGCAGCTTGGAGGTCAGGGGGAACTATGGCTACACCTTC.

The chain employs TRBV2 and TRBJ1-5; 7 bases agree with TRBD1. The CDR3 loop spans 14 amino acids. The germline gives CDR1 SNHLY, CDR2 FYNNEI. V trimming: 7 bases; J trimming: 2 bases; junction bases outside the gene matches: 5. CDR3 in DNA: TGTGCCAGCACTAAGGGGGCCGGCAATCAGCCCCAGCATTTT. Amino acids: CASTKGAGNQPQHF.